The source of this TCR beta chain is a study of blood T cell repertoires in COVID-19. The protocol was immunoSEQ multiplex PCR, while the TCRdb copy is restricted to in-frame clones and leaves out a portion. The sample lists 250,000 to 350,000 clones; approximately 83% were seen once. This CDR3 region has 12 residues. CDR1 is MDHEN and CDR2 is SYDVKM in the germline V gene. V lost 5 bases, J lost 4 bases, and 8 bases lay in between. The TCR was taken from a person aged 65 to 85 with COVID-19, enrolled during active disease. The sequenced material came from peripheral blood. This sequence joins TRBV28 and TRBJ1-2; D remains unclear. The CDR3 DNA sequence: TGTGCCAGCAGTATTAACAGCTATGGCTACACCTTC. Residues: CASSINSYGYTF.